Reported below is one T cell receptor beta chain. What it binds is not known. Here immunoSEQ multiplex PCR was the method, and the copy in TCRdb shows in-frame clones only, minus some. In the table there are about 73,000 clones, about 90% of which are singletons. The record originates from a study of OX40 agonist ivuxolimab in advanced cancers. V was clipped by 3 bases and J by 5 bases; unmatched bases: 8. The CDR3 has 15 amino acids. The V gene's germline CDR1 is MGHDK and CDR2 SYGVNS. Study-wide results and caveats: Fewer expanded clones were found on average in CD4+ than in CD8+ T cells.

The V and J genes are TRBV25-1 and TRBJ2-7; 9 nucleotides align to TRBD1. This receptor was obtained from an adult with an advanced solid tumor such as melanoma, head and neck, liver or kidney cancer. Sample: CD4+ or CD8+ T cells sorted from blood, taken in a trial of the OX40 agonist ivuxolimab. The CDR3 loop is CASSDTGTGRHEQYF. The CDR3 DNA is TGTGCCAGCAGTGACACCGGGACAGGGCGGCACGAGCAGTACTTC.